This T cell receptor (beta chain) originates from a study of CD8 T cell repertoires and HIV-1 epitope variants. Repertoires were generated with immunoSEQ multiplex PCR, while TCRdb's copy carries only in-frame clones and drops some. The sample holds 950 to 1,500 clones, about three fifths seen once. This clone appeared a few times. Its antigen is not identified. This CDR3 contains 17 residues. With 0 bases removed from V and 3 bases from J, the gap between germline ends came to 16 bases. Germline lookup yields CDR1 SGHDT and CDR2 YYEEEE. J is TRBJ2-1 and V is TRBV5-6; D possibly corresponds to TRBD1 (6 bases). The origin of this receptor is a male donor with HIV. Sequencing was done on a sample of cultured CD8+ T cells derived from PBMCs. The CDR3 protein is CASSLGWLDSLYNEQFF. The CDR3 coding sequence is TGTGCCAGCAGCTTGGGTTGGCTGGACAGCCTCTACAATGAGCAGTTCTTC.